This passage covers 31 T cell receptor beta chains from one sample sequenced in a study of glioma-infiltrating T cells. Amplification of TCR alpha and beta CDR3 regions from RNA used iRepertoire nested multiplex PCR. MiXCR, applied by TCRdb to the multiplex PCR reads, yields one record per CDR3 protein. The data show fewer than 90,000 distinct CDR3 sequences, with 20% to 25% seen just once and 6.7% held by the top ten. The material sequenced was glioma tissue, nonneoplastic brain tissue, or PBMCs (not recorded which). Receptor source: a human donor with low-grade glioma or glioblastoma, undergoing nonglioma brain surgery, or in good health (not recorded which).

This clonotype has a count of ten or more. V is TRBV19 and J is TRBJ1-5, with a tentative D call TRBD1 (5 bases). The CDR3 extends over 15 amino acids. The V end was cut by 7 bases, the J end by 0 bases, with 13 bases between. Germline CDR1 reads LNHDA; CDR2 reads SQIVND (reference sequence). CDR3 sequence reads: CASTGRGYSNQPQHF. The CDR3 DNA reads TGTGCCAGTACAGGACGGGGGTATAGCAATCAGCCCCAGCATTTT.

This chain joins TRBV2 and TRBJ1-2, with D possibly being TRBD1 (6 bases). Per germline, CDR1 SNHLY and CDR2 FYNNEI. Trimming left V 2 bases short and J 6 bases short, with 7 bases between. This CDR3 comprises 12 residues. The chain's CDR3 is CASSEQGNGYTF. CDR3 DNA: TGTGCCAGCAGTGAACAGGGGAATGGCTACACCTTC.

This clonotype was recorded many times. The chain joins TRBV20-1 to TRBJ2-7; 10 bases are a match to TRBD2. J was trimmed by 5 bases and V by 1 base; bases with no gene match: 5. The CDR3 contains 14 residues. Germline V gene lookup returns CDR1 DFQATT and CDR2 SNEGSKA (reference sequence). CDR3 DNA sequence: TGCAGTGCTAGAGGCCAGCGGGAGGGCCACGAGCAGTACTTC. Its translation: CSARGQREGHEQYF.

The chain combines TRBV12-3 or TRBV12-4 with TRBJ2-2, with D uncertain. The V end was cut by 1 base, the J end by 6 bases, with 9 bases between. The CDR3 loop spans 14 amino acids. The CDR3 protein is CASSLGDVAGELFF. The CDR3 DNA sequence: TGTGCCAGCAGTTTAGGAGACGTGGCCGGGGAGCTGTTTTTT.

This clonotype was seen at least ten times. The rearrangement joins TRBV27 to TRBJ1-6; 7 nucleotides line up with TRBD1. The trim removed 5 bases at V and 8 bases at J, leaving 12 bases unmatched. The V gene's germline CDR1 is MNHEY and CDR2 SMNVEV (reference sequence). There are 16 residues in the CDR3. The CDR3 protein is CASSVDRSQLYSPLHF. The CDR3 DNA reads TGTGCCAGCAGTGTGGACAGGTCCCAACTATATTCACCCCTCCACTTT.

This clonotype turned up a few times. V and J are TRBV5-4 and TRBJ2-1, with 12 nucleotides matching TRBD2. This CDR3 region has 14 residues. J was trimmed by 10 bases and V by 5 bases; bases with no gene match: 7. Per germline, CDR1 SGHNT and CDR2 YYREEE (reference sequence). CDR3 coding DNA: TGTGCCAGCAGAGGACTAGCGGGACTGGACGAGCAGTTCTTC. Protein sequence: CASRGLAGLDEQFF.

This clonotype has at least ten counts. This chain joins TRBV6-1 and TRBJ2-3; D is perhaps TRBD1 (6 bases). V was trimmed by 2 bases and J by 0 bases, leaving 9 bases between them. The CDR3 consists of 15 residues. In germline, CDR1 is MNHNS, CDR2 SASEGT. The CDR3 protein is CASSENRASTDTQYF. The CDR3, as DNA: TGTGCCAGCAGTGAAAACAGGGCTAGCACAGATACGCAGTATTTT.

The genes are TRBV20-1 and TRBJ2-7, with a possible D match to TRBD1 (6 bases). The V end lost 1 base, the J end lost 3 bases, and 16 bases lay between the germline ends. Germline loops: CDR1 DFQATT, CDR2 SNEGSKA (reference sequence). This CDR3 is built from 15 residues. The CDR3 is CSARATSRGRYEQYF. The CDR3 nucleotides are TGCAGTGCTAGAGCTACAAGCAGGGGCCGCTACGAGCAGTACTTC.

This clonotype was observed at least ten times. This sequence joins TRBV27 and TRBJ2-7, with 9 bases identical to TRBD1. This CDR3 spans 15 amino acids. Germline lookup yields CDR1 MNHEY and CDR2 SMNVEV (reference sequence). The V and J ends lost 3 bases and 6 bases, in that order; junction bases with no gene match: 9. The CDR3 loop is CASSFSGQGRAEQYF. CDR3 nucleotide sequence: TGTGCCAGCAGTTTCTCGGGACAGGGAAGGGCCGAGCAGTACTTC.

The chain couples TRBV20-1 to TRBJ2-3; 10 bases match TRBD1. Trimming took 3 bases from V and 1 from J; bases not matched to a gene: 4. The CDR3 sequence is 15 residues long. Germline lookup yields CDR1 DFQATT and CDR2 SNEGSKA (reference sequence). Here the CDR3 DNA reads TGCAGTGCTAGGGACAGGGGGGGAGGCACAGATACGCAGTATTTT. Translating it yields CSARDRGGGTDTQYF.

By proportion, this clonotype is medium-sized (0.01 to 0.1%). This chain connects TRBV27 to TRBJ2-5, with 10 positions matching TRBD1. V lost 6 bases to trimming and J lost 0 bases; unmatched junction nucleotides: 10. Germline V gene lookup returns CDR1 MNHEY and CDR2 SMNVEV (reference sequence). CDR3 size: 17 residues. The CDR3 loop reads CASSEGSGQGYQETQYF. CDR3 in DNA: TGTGCCAGCAGCGAGGGGTCGGGACAGGGGTACCAAGAGACCCAGTACTTC.

About this clonotype: Being one base from a much bigger clone, this may be a read error. The chain carries TRBV18 and TRBJ1-5, with 9 bases aligning to TRBD1. Trimming at V came to 4 bases and at J to 0 bases, leaving 10 bases not matched to a gene. CDR1 and CDR2 (germline): KGHSH, LQKENI. CDR3 size: 18 residues. CDR3 coding DNA: TGTGCCAGCTCACAGGCGGACAGGGGTCTTTATAGCAATCAGCCCCAGCATTTT. Amino acids: CASSQADRGLYSNQPQHF.

This clonotype was recorded at least ten times. The CDR3 loop reads CASSIVGAVSNQPQHF. The DNA for the CDR3 is TGTGCCAGTAGTATAGTCGGCGCGGTTAGCAATCAGCCCCAGCATTTT. This chain links TRBV19 with TRBJ1-5; D gene unclear. Between the trimmed V and J ends, which lost 1 base and 0 bases, there was a span of 10 bases. The CDR3 loop spans 16 amino acids. Germline V gene data show CDR1 as LNHDA and CDR2 as SQIVND (reference sequence).

This clonotype was picked up many times. J is TRBJ1-2 and V is TRBV6-5, with D uncertain. The CDR3 extends over 15 amino acids. V was shortened by 0 bases and J by 1 base, with 9 bases between the two germline ends. Per the germline V gene, CDR1 is MNHEY and CDR2 is SVGAGI. The CDR3 loop reads CASSYSDTINYGYTF. The CDR3 DNA reads as TGTGCCAGCAGTTACTCGGATACTATTAACTATGGCTACACCTTC.

This clonotype was counted ten times or more. V is TRBV6-1 and J is TRBJ2-5, with D possibly TRBD1 on 6 matching bases. This CDR3 has 12 amino acids. Per germline, CDR1 MNHNS and CDR2 SASEGT. Deletions cut 6 bases from V and 4 bases from J, with 9 bases between. CDR3 sequence: CASRVGGETQYF. CDR3 bases: TGTGCCAGCAGAGTAGGGGGAGAGACCCAGTACTTC.

This clonotype was seen repeatedly, ten times or more. The chain links TRBV20-1 to TRBJ2-7; D may be TRBD1 (6 bases). The V end lost 3 bases, the J end lost 2 bases, and 14 bases lay between the germline ends. The germline V gene encodes CDR1 DFQATT and CDR2 SNEGSKA (reference sequence). CDR3 length equals 14 residues. CDR3 residues: CSASKFGQTYEQYF. The CDR3 DNA sequence: TGCAGTGCTAGCAAGTTCGGACAGACCTACGAGCAGTACTTC.

This clonotype was counted at least ten times. The chain has TRBV12-3 or TRBV12-4 and TRBJ1-1, with D hard to call. V lost 0 bases and J 3 bases, leaving 5 bases between the germline ends. The CDR3 is 13 amino acids. CDR3 sequence: CASSLAPDTEAFF. The CDR3 DNA sequence: TGTGCCAGCAGTTTAGCGCCCGACACTGAAGCTTTCTTT.

This clonotype showed up just once. This chain connects TRBV7-6 to TRBJ1-2, with 8 bases aligning to TRBD1. Germline V gives CDR1 SGHVS, CDR2 FNYEAQ. The CDR3 is 18 amino acids. The V gene end was trimmed by 4 bases and the J gene end by 4 bases; junction bases not matched to a gene: 17. CDR3 in DNA: TGTGCCAGCAGCTCAGTAGACAGGGGCGCTACTATTTTCTATGGCTACACCTTC. It yields the protein CASSSVDRGATIFYGYTF.

This chain joins TRBV29-1 and TRBJ1-6, with TRBD1 matching over 7 bases. CDR1 SQVTM and CDR2 ANQGSEA come from the germline V gene. The CDR3 contains 13 residues. CDR3 in amino acids: CSASTGSSSPLHF. CDR3 sequence (DNA): TGCAGTGCTTCGACAGGGAGTAGTTCACCCCTCCACTTT.

A note on this clonotype: A much larger clone lies one base from this, so it may be a read error. This is likely a read error, given that the CDR3 carries no conserved phenylalanine or tryptophan at its end. The chain employs TRBV10-3 and TRBJ2-7; TRBD1 is a possible D gene (6 bases). Trimming stripped 3 bases from V and 3 bases from J, with 9 bases between. This CDR3 is 13 amino acids long. Germline loops: CDR1 ENHRY, CDR2 SYGVKD. The CDR3 spells CAISDTGSYEQYL. Here the CDR3 DNA reads TGTGCCATCAGTGACACAGGGAGCTACGAGCAGTACTTG.

This clonotype was observed at least ten times. V gene TRBV27 combines with J gene TRBJ2-3; D is perhaps TRBD1 (5 bases). CDR3 size: 15 residues. Germline V CDR1 and CDR2: MNHEY, SMNVEV (reference sequence). The ends were cut back, 6 bases at V and 5 bases at J, with 18 bases in the middle. The CDR3 here is CASSHLVRVQDTQYF. The CDR3, as DNA: TGTGCCAGCAGCCACCTCGTCAGGGTTCAAGATACGCAGTATTTT.

This clonotype has ten or more counts. Written as DNA, the CDR3 is TGTGCCATCAATCAAGGCCAGGGCAAAGCCCTTAGCACAGATACGCAGTATTTT. Protein product: CAINQGQGKALSTDTQYF. The chain carries TRBV10-3 and TRBJ2-3; maybe TRBD1 (5 bases). The CDR3 totals 18 residues. Germline loops: CDR1 ENHRY, CDR2 SYGVKD. V was clipped by 7 bases and J by 0 bases, with 23 bases between them.

This clonotype was recorded many times. The chain recombines TRBV12-3 or TRBV12-4 with TRBJ1-1, with a tentative D call TRBD1 (6 bases). Trimming took 3 bases from V and 6 from J, leaving 14 bases between them. The CDR3 has 14 residues. CDR3 region: CASSLADRPPEAFF. In DNA, the CDR3 is TGTGCCAGCAGTTTGGCGGACAGACCTCCTGAAGCTTTCTTT.

At least ten counts were recorded for this clonotype. V is TRBV7-2 and J is TRBJ2-7; D may correspond to TRBD1 or TRBD2 (5 bases each). The CDR3 spans 14 residues. The V and J ends lost 4 bases and 2 bases respectively, with 12 bases between them. Germline CDR1 and CDR2: SGHTA and FQGNSA. The CDR3 loop is CASSSGPPTYEQYF. In DNA, the CDR3 is TGTGCCAGCAGCTCGGGACCGCCGACCTACGAGCAGTACTTC. Supplemented by reference TRBV7-2 and TRBJ2-7, the full variable domain reads GAGVSQSPSNKVTEKGKDVELRCDPISGHTALYWYRQSLGQGLEFLIYFQGNSAPDKSGLPSDRFSAERTGGSVSTLTIQRTQQEDSAVYLCASSSGPPTYEQYFGPGTRLTVT.

Remarks on this clonotype: This may be a read error, as it is one base from a much larger clone. Because it lacks the conserved phenylalanine or tryptophan at the end, this CDR3 is likely a read error. The chain couples TRBV18 to TRBJ2-7; perhaps D is TRBD1 or TRBD2 (5 bases each). V dropped 5 bases and J dropped 6 bases, with 14 bases sitting between them. This CDR3 is built from 13 residues. Germline V gene sequence: CDR1 KGHSH, CDR2 LQKENI. The CDR3 nucleotides are TGTGCCAGCTCAGCCACCCTTGGGGGCGAGCAGTACTAC. Its translation: CASSATLGGEQYY.

This chain joins TRBV18 and TRBJ2-1; possibly TRBD2 for D (6 bases). Germline V gene sequence: CDR1 KGHSH, CDR2 LQKENI. This CDR3 has 15 amino acids. With 8 bases removed from V and 0 bases from J, the gap between germline ends came to 14 bases. The CDR3 coding sequence is TGTGCCAGCGCCGATAGCGGTAGCTCCTACAATGAGCAGTTCTTC. Amino acids: CASADSGSSYNEQFF.

This clonotype was seen at least ten times. The chain recombines TRBV5-1 with TRBJ2-7, with D perhaps matching TRBD2 (6 bases). Germline lookup yields CDR1 SGHRS and CDR2 YFSETQ. CDR3 size: 15 residues. With 0 bases removed from V and 5 bases from J, the gap between germline ends came to 15 bases. CDR3 DNA: TGCGCCAGCAGCTTGGTTCTGGGGACGGGGGACGAGCAGTACTTC. This gives the protein CASSLVLGTGDEQYF.

The table lists this clonotype with many counts. The chain links TRBV6-1 to TRBJ2-7; 8 bases map to TRBD2. This CDR3 has 15 amino acids. V trimming: 5 bases; J trimming: 0 bases; junction bases outside the gene matches: 6. Germline V gene sequence: CDR1 MNHNS, CDR2 SASEGT. The DNA of the CDR3 is TGTGCCAGCAGTTCGGAGCGGGGGCCCTCCTACGAGCAGTACTTC. Translation: CASSSERGPSYEQYF.

As for this clonotype: Since a much larger clone is just one base distant, this may be a read error. The chain couples TRBV29-1 to TRBJ1-1, with D perhaps TRBD1 (5 bases). The V end was cut by 6 bases, the J end by 0 bases, with 14 bases between. The CDR3 loop spans 14 amino acids. Germline V CDR1 and CDR2: SQVTM, ANQGSEA. The CDR3 coding sequence is TGCAGCGTCTCCCACTCAGGGCTGAACACTGAAGCTTTCTTT. This encodes CSVSHSGLNTEAFF. Full variable domain (outside the CDR3, taken from reference TRBV29-1 and TRBJ1-1): SAVISQKPSRDICQRGTSLTIQCQVDSQVTMMFWYRQQPGQSLTLIATANQGSEATYESGFVIDKFPISRPNLTFSTLTVSNMSPEDSSIYLCSVSHSGLNTEAFFGQGTRLTVV.

The chain joins TRBV18 to TRBJ1-5; no reliable D call. Trimming stripped 0 bases from V and 4 bases from J, with 13 bases between. The CDR3 consists of 16 residues. Germline lookup yields CDR1 KGHSH and CDR2 LQKENI. The CDR3 coding sequence is TGTGCCAGCTCACCACCGGGTAGGGCGCAGAATCAGCCCCAGCATTTT. Protein sequence: CASSPPGRAQNQPQHF.

This clonotype showed up many times. This chain links TRBV6-1 with TRBJ2-3, with 7 bases identical to TRBD2. Losses at the gene ends were 7 bases for V and 1 base for J; bases not matched to a gene: 5. CDR1 MNHNS and CDR2 SASEGT come from the germline V gene. The CDR3 runs 14 residues. CDR3 in amino acids: CASKGLAGTDTQYF. DNA for the CDR3: TGTGCCAGCAAAGGGCTAGCGGGCACAGATACGCAGTATTTT.